A selection of T cell receptor beta chains follows, all from one sample in a study of blood T cell repertoires in COVID-19. Sequencing used immunoSEQ multiplex PCR; TCRdb keeps in-frame clones, though not all of them. The sample includes 300,000 to 400,000 clones, roughly 90% seen only once; the top ten take 2.9%. The specimen sequenced was peripheral blood. The receptors shown here come from a woman aged 30 to 39 with COVID-19, enrolled during active disease. Each CDR3 is given with its conserved first and last residue. D genes are given only for firm matches. Rows give clone size only sometimes, using once, few, many, or a class for an expanded clone.

CDR3 protein	CDR3 DNA	D gene	clone size	V gene	J gene
CASSQPGQGYYEQYF	TGTGCCAGCAGCCAGCCGGGACAGGGGTATTACGAGCAGTACTTC	TRBD1	NA	TRBV3-1/TRBV3-2	TRBJ2-7
CASSLGGLNTGELFF	TGTGCCAGCAGCCTAGGTGGGCTGAACACCGGGGAGCTGTTTTTT	NA	NA	TRBV11-3	TRBJ2-2
CSAATGGIGQPQHF	TGCAGCGCCGCGACAGGGGGCATCGGTCAGCCCCAGCATTTT	TRBD1	NA	TRBV29-1	TRBJ1-5
CASSSRETQYF	TGTGCCAGCAGCTCCCGGGAGACCCAGTACTTC	NA	NA	TRBV7-8	TRBJ2-5
CASSYDTGSNQPQHF	TGTGCCAGCAGTTACGATACAGGGAGCAATCAGCCCCAGCATTTT	NA	NA	TRBV6-5	TRBJ1-5
CAWSRGTEAFF	TGTGCCTGGTCCAGGGGTACTGAAGCTTTCTTT	NA	few	TRBV30	TRBJ1-1
CSASQRERFYEQYF	TGCAGTGCTAGTCAGCGGGAGAGATTTTACGAGCAGTACTTC	TRBD2	NA	TRBV20-1	TRBJ2-7
CASSLGGDYGYTF	TGCGCCAGCAGCTTAGGGGGCGACTATGGCTACACCTTC	TRBD1	NA	TRBV5-1	TRBJ1-2
CSVEQGGNTEAFF	TGCAGCGTGGAACAGGGGGGGAACACTGAAGCTTTCTTT	TRBD1	NA	TRBV29-1	TRBJ1-1
CASSLAGGGLAGETQYF	TGTGCCAGCAGCTTAGCTGGTGGGGGACTAGCGGGAGAGACCCAGTACTTC	TRBD2	NA	TRBV11-3	TRBJ2-5
CASSAVPGYGNTIYF	TGTGCCAGCAGCGCAGTTCCAGGTTATGGAAACACCATATATTTT	NA	NA	TRBV7-8	TRBJ1-3
CATRGTGTNVEAFF	TGTGCCACCCGGGGGACCGGGACTAATGTTGAAGCTTTCTTT	NA	NA	TRBV10-3	TRBJ1-1
CASSSPSRGYEQYF	TGTGCCAGCAGCTCCCCCTCCAGGGGATACGAGCAGTACTTC	NA	NA	TRBV28	TRBJ2-7
CASSPNSGRNTDTQYF	TGTGCCAGCAGTCCCAATAGCGGGAGGAACACAGATACGCAGTATTTT	TRBD2	NA	TRBV6-2/TRBV6-3	TRBJ2-3